This record concerns one T cell receptor beta chain sequence. Deletions cut 4 bases from V and 2 bases from J, with 15 bases between. Germline V gene sequence: CDR1 DFQATT, CDR2 SNEGSKA (reference sequence). CDR3 size: 14 residues. Each CDR3 protein is one row after TCRdb ran MiXCR on the RT-PCR reads. The sample records about 680,000 distinct CDR3 sequences, around 14% being singletons. The receptor's source is a female donor in good health, serving as a healthy control. The chain couples TRBV20-1 to TRBJ2-7; D is undetermined. The sequenced sample was memory CD4+ T cells from blood. CDR3 DNA sequence: TGCAGTGCTAAACCCCTAGTTACCCCCTACGAGCAGTACTTC. Amino acid sequence: CSAKPLVTPYEQYF.